This entry lists 27 T cell receptor beta chains sequenced from one sample in a study of T cells in Graves' hyperthyroidism and ophthalmopathy. Amplification of TCR beta CDR3 regions used RNA as the template. The HTBI primer set was used in a first-round RT-PCR of the TCR CDR3. Each CDR3 protein is one row after TCRdb ran MiXCR on the multiplex PCR reads. The profile shows around 250,000 distinct CDR3 sequences, roughly 15% of them singletons. Specimen: blood. The source is a woman aged 40 to 55 with Graves' hyperthyroidism that later progressed to Graves' ophthalmopathy.

This clonotype showed up many times. The chain employs TRBV18 and TRBJ1-4; 7 bases map to TRBD1. The germline CDR1 and CDR2 sequences are KGHSH and LQKENI. V shed 3 bases and J 6 bases; nucleotides not matched to a gene: 4. The CDR3 is 14 residues long. CDR3 bases: TGTGCCAGCTCACCCGGACAGGCCGATGAAAAACTGTTTTTT. This translates into CASSPGQADEKLFF.

A word on this clonotype: Given a much more abundant clone one base away, this may be a read error. This chain's CDR3 is CASSPLLGNMNTEASF. In nucleotides, the CDR3 is TGTGCCAGCTCACCACTGCTGGGGAACATGAACACTGAAGCTTCCTTT. The V and J genes are TRBV18 and TRBJ1-1; no reliable D call. Per germline, CDR1 KGHSH and CDR2 LQKENI. The CDR3 consists of 16 residues.

There are many counts of this clonotype. The rearrangement joins TRBV6-1 to TRBJ2-5; D could derive from TRBD1 or TRBD2 (5 bases each). Per the germline V gene, CDR1 is MNHNS and CDR2 is SASEGT. The CDR3 length is 13 residues. Trimming removed 5 bases at V and 8 bases at J, with 15 bases between. The CDR3 here is CASSPRDGVTQYF. CDR3 DNA: TGTGCCAGCAGTCCCCGGGACGGTGTAACCCAGTACTTC.

This clonotype was picked up many times. The J gene is TRBJ2-6, the V gene TRBV6-1; D ambiguous. The V end was cut by 7 bases, the J end by 0 bases, with 10 bases between. The CDR3 loop spans 15 amino acids. The V gene's germline CDR1 is MNHNS and CDR2 SASEGT. For the CDR3, the DNA is TGTGCCAGCAAACTCGGCCTCTCTGGGGCCAACGTCCTGACTTTC. Its protein is CASKLGLSGANVLTF.

This clonotype was picked up many times. V and J are TRBV10-3 and TRBJ1-1; D ambiguous. Trimming left V 6 bases short and J 3 bases short, with 5 bases between. This CDR3 spans 11 amino acids. CDR1 ENHRY and CDR2 SYGVKD come from the germline V gene. This CDR3 reads CAIRGYTEAFF. CDR3 DNA: TGTGCCATCAGGGGCTACACTGAAGCTTTCTTT.

This clonotype was seen many times. This chain uses TRBV28 with TRBJ2-7, with 10 nucleotides matching TRBD1. Looked up from germline, CDR1 is MDHEN and CDR2 is SYDVKM. V lost 6 bases and J lost 0; bases outside the gene matches: 2. The CDR3 is made up of 14 amino acids. Here the CDR3 reads CASRRTGGSYEQYF. CDR3 sequence (DNA): TGTGCCAGCAGGCGGACAGGGGGCTCCTACGAGCAGTACTTC. Filled out from reference TRBV28 and TRBJ2-7, the complete variable domain reads DVKVTQSSRYLVKRTGEKVFLECVQDMDHENMFWYRQDPGLGLRLIYFSYDVKMKEKGDIPEGYSVSREKKERFSLILESASTNQTSMYLCASRRTGGSYEQYFGPGTRLTVT.

There are many counts of this clonotype. The chain employs TRBV5-1 and TRBJ1-1, with D unresolved. Germline V gene sequence: CDR1 SGHRS, CDR2 YFSETQ. The CDR3 is 14 amino acids. Trimming pared 1 base from V and 7 bases from J, leaving 14 bases between. The CDR3 DNA follows: TGCGCCAGCAGCTTGATGCGTGTCGGAGATGAAGCTTTCTTT. This codes for CASSLMRVGDEAFF.

This clonotype was detected ten times or more. The chain employs TRBV12-3 or TRBV12-4 and TRBJ1-1; 8 bases align to TRBD1. The V segment lost 4 bases and the J segment 1 base; nucleotides outside the gene matches: 2. This CDR3 has 14 residues. The CDR3 nucleotides are TGTGCCAGCAGTTCAGGGGGCTGGAACACTGAAGCTTTCTTT. It codes for CASSSGGWNTEAFF.

This clonotype appeared many times. V usage is TRBV7-2 and J usage is TRBJ1-5; D is unresolved. The CDR3 is 13 amino acids. The germline V gene encodes CDR1 SGHTA and CDR2 FQGNSA. Trimming cost V 1 base and J 7 bases, with 8 bases left between them. CDR3 DNA: TGTGCCAGCAGCTTAGGATTTAGGCAGCCCCAGCATTTT. This codes for CASSLGFRQPQHF. Using reference TRBV7-2 and TRBJ1-5 for the parts outside the CDR3, the full variable domain is GAGVSQSPSNKVTEKGKDVELRCDPISGHTALYWYRQSLGQGLEFLIYFQGNSAPDKSGLPSDRFSAERTGGSVSTLTIQRTQQEDSAVYLCASSLGFRQPQHFGDGTRLSIL.

This clonotype has a count of ten or more. J is TRBJ2-7 and V is TRBV3-1; D perhaps matches TRBD2 (6 bases). With 4 bases removed from V and 7 bases from J, the gap between germline ends came to 23 bases. Germline V CDR1 and CDR2: LGHDT, YNNKEL (reference sequence). This CDR3 region has 16 residues. CDR3 amino acids: CASSPTGGTRATEQYF. Written as DNA, the CDR3 is TGTGCCAGCAGCCCAACCGGAGGGACGCGGGCTACTGAGCAGTACTTC.

This sequence joins TRBV3-1 and TRBJ2-3; D unresolved. Trimming left V 2 bases short and J 6 bases short, with 9 bases between. The CDR3 has 13 residues. Looked up from germline, CDR1 is LGHDT and CDR2 is YNNKEL (reference sequence). This CDR3 is CASSQWPTDTQYF. DNA of the CDR3: TGTGCCAGCAGCCAATGGCCAACGGATACGCAGTATTTT.

Ten or more counts support this clonotype. The J gene is TRBJ1-4, the V gene TRBV3-1; the D is unclear. Trimming took 0 bases from V and 4 from J, leaving 15 bases between them. CDR3 length: 17 amino acids. Germline V gives CDR1 LGHDT, CDR2 YNNKEL (reference sequence). The CDR3 reads CASSQDLTGSYNEKLFF. In DNA, the CDR3 is TGTGCCAGCAGCCAAGATCTTACCGGCAGTTATAATGAAAAACTGTTTTTT. The full variable domain, in which reference TRBV3-1 and TRBJ1-4 provide the parts outside the CDR3, is DTAVSQTPKYLVTQMGNDKSIKCEQNLGHDTMYWYKQDSKKFLKIMFSYNNKELIINETVPNRFSPKSPDKAHLNLHINSLELGDSAVYFCASSQDLTGSYNEKLFFGSGTQLSVL.

The V gene is TRBV20-1, the J gene TRBJ2-4, with unresolved D. V was pared by 0 bases and J by 9 bases, with 6 bases between. The length of the CDR3 is 11 residues. Germline V gene sequence: CDR1 DFQATT, CDR2 SNEGSKA (reference sequence). For the CDR3, the DNA is TGCAGTGCTAGAGATCTGGGCATTCAGTACTTC. Translated, it gives CSARDLGIQYF.

This sequence joins TRBV12-3 or TRBV12-4 and TRBJ2-2; D ambiguous. The CDR3 covers 14 residues. V lost 1 base and J 5 bases, leaving 8 bases between the germline ends. Here the CDR3 reads CASSLEELTGELFF. The CDR3, as DNA: TGTGCCAGCAGTTTAGAGGAACTAACCGGGGAGCTGTTTTTT.

This clonotype showed up many times. V and J are TRBV7-9 and TRBJ1-1, with 7 positions matching TRBD1. CDR1 and CDR2 from the germline V gene are SEHNR and FQNEAQ (reference sequence). V lost 3 bases, J lost 3 bases, and 13 bases stayed unmatched. The CDR3 totals 17 residues. The CDR3 coding sequence is TGTGCCAGCAGCTTTATAGCAGGGGGTTTTCGGGACACTGAAGCTTTCTTT. This encodes CASSFIAGGFRDTEAFF.

This clonotype occurred many times. The gene calls are TRBV6-1 and TRBJ2-1, with TRBD2 identical over 13 bases. The CDR3 contains 17 residues. The V gene's germline CDR1 is MNHNS and CDR2 SASEGT. Trimming removed 9 bases from V and 0 bases from J; junction bases left unmatched: 8. CDR3: CARTSGRGISSYNEQFF. The CDR3 DNA is TGTGCCAGAACTAGCGGGAGGGGAATTAGCTCCTACAATGAGCAGTTCTTC.

In its sample, this clonotype was seen many times. V and J are TRBV27 and TRBJ2-3; D is unresolved. There are 14 residues in the CDR3. The germline CDR1 and CDR2 sequences are MNHEY and SMNVEV (reference sequence). Deletions cut 5 bases from V and 0 bases from J, with 9 bases between. This CDR3 is CASSPPGSTDTQYF. The CDR3 bases are TGTGCCAGCAGTCCCCCAGGAAGCACAGATACGCAGTATTTT.

This clonotype occurred many times. The J gene is TRBJ2-7, the V gene TRBV28; TRBD2 might be the D (7 bases). CDR1 and CDR2 from the germline V gene are MDHEN and SYDVKM. Between the trimmed V and J ends, which lost 6 bases and 1 base, there was a span of 28 bases. The CDR3 covers 19 residues. The CDR3 sequence: CASSLSGGLALPPSYEQYF. Here the CDR3 DNA reads TGTGCCAGCAGCCTTTCGGGGGGCCTAGCGTTGCCACCATCCTACGAGCAGTACTTC.

This clonotype was counted many times. This chain connects TRBV3-1 to TRBJ1-1; D remains ambiguous. Germline loops: CDR1 LGHDT, CDR2 YNNKEL (reference sequence). The CDR3 covers 14 residues. The V end was cut by 1 base, the J end by 0 bases, with 6 bases between. The CDR3 DNA follows: TGTGCCAGCAGCCAAGGTCTGATGAACACTGAAGCTTTCTTT. Translating it yields CASSQGLMNTEAFF.

This clonotype was picked up a small number of times. This chain links TRBV5-1 with TRBJ1-1; tentatively, D is TRBD1 (5 bases). CDR1 is SGHRS and CDR2 is YFSETQ in the germline V gene. The CDR3 contains 14 residues. Trimming left V 4 bases short and J 5 bases short, with 15 bases between. The CDR3 region has the DNA TGCGCCAGCAGCGACCCTGGTGGGGGAACTGAAGCTTTCTTT. As protein: CASSDPGGGTEAFF.

This clonotype has ten or more counts. V gene TRBV12-3 or TRBV12-4 combines with J gene TRBJ2-1; D may be TRBD2 (5 bases). Deletions cut 2 bases from V and 13 bases from J, with 12 bases between. CDR3 length equals 12 residues. The CDR3 reads CASSLMGATQFF. In DNA form, the CDR3 reads TGTGCCAGCAGTTTAATGGGAGCCACCCAGTTCTTC.

This clonotype has ten or more counts. J is TRBJ2-7 and V is TRBV3-1; no clear D gene. Germline V CDR1 and CDR2: LGHDT, YNNKEL (reference sequence). V lost 3 bases, J lost 12 bases, and 18 bases lay in between. The CDR3 sequence is 13 residues long. In DNA, the CDR3 is TGTGCCAGCAGCCAGGCTATTACACGTGGGCTGTACTTC. Amino acids: CASSQAITRGLYF.

In this sample, this clonotype turned up many times. The chain recombines TRBV29-1 with TRBJ1-1, with D unresolved. Trimming pared 7 bases from V and 7 bases from J, leaving 22 bases between. This CDR3 comprises 14 residues. Germline loops: CDR1 SQVTM, CDR2 ANQGSEA. This chain's CDR3 is CSDGGTGIEIEAFF. CDR3 bases: TGCAGCGATGGAGGCACGGGAATTGAAATTGAAGCTTTCTTT.

This clonotype was seen at least ten times. V and J are TRBV20-1 and TRBJ2-6, with D perhaps TRBD1 (6 bases). V was shortened by 2 bases and J by 1 base, with 12 bases between the two germline ends. The CDR3 has 16 amino acids. Per germline, CDR1 DFQATT and CDR2 SNEGSKA (reference sequence). CDR3 amino acids: CSARKSGASGANVLTF. CDR3 in DNA: TGCAGTGCTAGAAAATCAGGGGCATCTGGGGCCAACGTCCTGACTTTC.

Regarding this clonotype: A read error is likely, as this CDR3 ends without the conserved phenylalanine or tryptophan. The gene calls are TRBV30 and TRBJ2-1; 14 nucleotides line up with TRBD2. Germline V CDR1 and CDR2: GTSNPN, SVGIG (reference sequence). CDR3 length equals 16 residues. The CDR3 region is CAWGLAGGLSYNDQFL. The CDR3 nucleotides read TGTGCCTGGGGACTAGCGGGAGGTCTATCCTACAATGACCAGTTCCTC.

There are a few counts of this clonotype. This chain connects TRBV5-4 to TRBJ2-7; TRBD2 matches at 9 bases. This CDR3 comprises 16 residues. Per germline, CDR1 SGHNT and CDR2 YYREEE (reference sequence). Trimming cost V 4 bases and J 0 bases; bases outside gene matches: 8. The CDR3, as DNA: TGTGCCAGCAGCCTACTGAGCGGGAGGTACTCCTACGAGCAGTACTTC. This encodes CASSLLSGRYSYEQYF. Supplemented by reference TRBV5-4 and TRBJ2-7, the full variable domain reads ETGVTQSPTHLIKTRGQQVTLRCSSQSGHNTVSWYQQALGQGPQFIFQYYREEENGRGNFPPRFSGLQFPNYSSELNVNALELDDSALYLCASSLLSGRYSYEQYFGPGTRLTVT.

This clonotype has ten or more counts. The rearrangement links TRBV6-1 to TRBJ1-5, with D perhaps matching TRBD1 (5 bases). The CDR3 has 11 amino acids. Trimming took off 6 bases at V and 5 bases at J, with 5 bases between the two ends. Germline values: CDR1 MNHNS, CDR2 SASEGT. CDR3 in DNA: TGTGCCAGCAGGGGACATCAGCCCCAGCATTTT. This encodes CASRGHQPQHF.